The 3 T cell receptor beta chains listed next were all sequenced from one sample in a study of shared clonotypes between healthy human individuals. The method was immunoSEQ multiplex PCR; TCRdb's version includes in-frame clones alone and lacks a portion of them. The table shows about 1 million clones, with more than 60% occurring only once. Sequenced material: memory CD4+ T cells sorted from blood. Noted subset: CD45RA-negative fraction. The receptors were gathered from a young man in good health.

The chain has TRBV5-1 and TRBJ2-5; maybe TRBD2 (6 bases). Germline values: CDR1 SGHRS, CDR2 YFSETQ. The CDR3 is made up of 13 amino acids. Trimming removed 0 bases at V and 5 bases at J, with 8 bases between. This chain's CDR3 is CASSLGEVETQYF. The CDR3 bases are TGCGCCAGCAGCTTGGGGGAGGTGGAGACCCAGTACTTC. The whole variable domain, remainder taken from reference TRBV5-1 and TRBJ2-5, is KAGVTQTPRYLIKTRGQQVTLSCSPISGHRSVSWYQQTPGQGLQFLFEYFSETQRNKGNFPGRFSGRQFSNSRSEMNVSTLELGDSALYLCASSLGEVETQYFGPGTRLLVL.

This chain joins TRBV9 and TRBJ2-1, with 7 bases that match TRBD2. The CDR3 length is 15 residues. The ends lost 4 bases at V and 4 bases at J; junction bases unmatched: 8. Germline-derived CDR1 and CDR2 are SGDLS and YYNGEE. The CDR3 DNA reads as TGTGCCAGCAGCTTTCGGGACTACGAATACAATGAGCAGTTCTTC. Protein product: CASSFRDYEYNEQFF.

V usage is TRBV6-5 and J usage is TRBJ1-6; D not certain. The ends were cut back, 0 bases at V and 8 bases at J, with 5 bases in the middle. Germline-derived CDR1 and CDR2 are MNHEY and SVGAGI. The CDR3 runs to 13 residues. The DNA of the CDR3 is TGTGCCAGCAGTTACTCTCTTGATTCACCCCTCCACTTT. Translation: CASSYSLDSPLHF.